The rows below give T cell receptor beta chains drawn from one sample of a study of cytomegalovirus exposure and HLA in healthy donors. The assay was immunoSEQ multiplex PCR, and TCRdb's table has in-frame clones only and misses some. The table includes 80,000 to 100,000 clones, approximately 80% detected once. Source material: PBMCs. The source of these receptors is a man in his forties in good health and CMV-seronegative. CDR3s include the opening cysteine and the closing phenylalanine or tryptophan. Each record gives: J gene, D gene, V gene, clone size, CDR3 DNA, CDR3 protein. A D gene is named only where the DNA matches it firmly. Part of the rows lack a size; the others show once, few, many or a class for expanded clones.

j_gene: TRBJ1-3; d_gene: -; v_gene: TRBV18; abundance: few; CDR3nt: TGTGCCAGCTCACCCTCCACGGCAGGGCTCTCTGGAAACACCATATATTTT; CDR3aa: CASSPSTAGLSGNTIYF
j_gene: TRBJ2-7; d_gene: TRBD2; v_gene: TRBV28; abundance: -; CDR3nt: TGTGCCAGCTGCATTGGGGGAAGCGGGACCCCACATTACGAGCAGTACTTC; CDR3aa: CASCIGGSGTPHYEQYF
j_gene: TRBJ2-7; d_gene: -; v_gene: TRBV6-5; abundance: -; CDR3nt: TGTGCCAGCAACGGACAGGCGGGATCCTCCTACGAGCAGTACTTC; CDR3aa: CASNGQAGSSYEQYF
j_gene: TRBJ2-5; d_gene: TRBD2; v_gene: TRBV10-3; abundance: few; CDR3nt: TGTGCCATCAGTGACCCCGCGGGAGCGGGCGAGACCCAGTACTTC; CDR3aa: CAISDPAGAGETQYF
j_gene: TRBJ1-2; d_gene: -; v_gene: TRBV2; abundance: -; CDR3nt: TGTGCCAGCAGTGAAGCGTTGACAAGGGGCTACACCTTC; CDR3aa: CASSEALTRGYTF
j_gene: TRBJ1-1; d_gene: -; v_gene: TRBV7-9; abundance: -; CDR3nt: TGTGCCAGCAGCTTAGCACAGGGCGGAAAAACTGAAGCTTTCTTT; CDR3aa: CASSLAQGGKTEAFF
j_gene: TRBJ2-7; d_gene: TRBD1; v_gene: TRBV10-1; abundance: -; CDR3nt: TGCGCCAGCAGCCCCGGGACAGGGGCACGGGAGAACGAGCAGTACTTC; CDR3aa: CASSPGTGARENEQYF
j_gene: TRBJ2-2; d_gene: TRBD2; v_gene: TRBV11-2; abundance: -; CDR3nt: TGTGCCAGCCGGGGAGGGACTAGTCAGAACACCGGGGAGCTGTTTTTT; CDR3aa: CASRGGTSQNTGELFF
j_gene: TRBJ2-7; d_gene: TRBD1; v_gene: TRBV28; abundance: -; CDR3nt: TGTGCCAGCAGGCGGACAGGAACCTACGAGCAGTACTTC; CDR3aa: CASRRTGTYEQYF
j_gene: TRBJ1-1; d_gene: TRBD1; v_gene: TRBV2; abundance: -; CDR3nt: TGTGCCAGCAGCGTGGGACAGGGGAACACTGAAGCTTTCTTT; CDR3aa: CASSVGQGNTEAFF